Sequencing of this T cell receptor (beta chain) was carried out in a study of siplizumab effects on memory and regulatory T cells. Findings of the study overall: Suppressive capability of dividing Tregs from siplizumab cultures went unverified. Under siplizumab, alloreactive sequences traced to unstimulated CD4+ memory cells were significantly reduced. Naive or memory phenotype was unassignable for roughly 80-96% of proliferating CD4+ or CD8+ clones.

As for this clone: Its specificity is not known.

Trimming stripped 0 bases from V and 4 bases from J, with 8 bases between. There are 14 residues in the CDR3. CDR1 and CDR2 (germline): SGDLS, YYNGEE. The repertoire was sequenced with immunoSEQ multiplex PCR; TCRdb's copy has only in-frame clones and lacks some. The sample carries more than 85,000 clones, approximately 90% recorded once. This receptor was obtained from a human donor in good health. The specimen sequenced was CD4+ T cells sorted from blood. The chain joins TRBV9 to TRBJ1-3; D is undetermined. The CDR3 loop reads CASSVEGRGNTIYF. In DNA form, the CDR3 reads TGTGCCAGCAGCGTAGAGGGCAGAGGAAACACCATATATTTT.